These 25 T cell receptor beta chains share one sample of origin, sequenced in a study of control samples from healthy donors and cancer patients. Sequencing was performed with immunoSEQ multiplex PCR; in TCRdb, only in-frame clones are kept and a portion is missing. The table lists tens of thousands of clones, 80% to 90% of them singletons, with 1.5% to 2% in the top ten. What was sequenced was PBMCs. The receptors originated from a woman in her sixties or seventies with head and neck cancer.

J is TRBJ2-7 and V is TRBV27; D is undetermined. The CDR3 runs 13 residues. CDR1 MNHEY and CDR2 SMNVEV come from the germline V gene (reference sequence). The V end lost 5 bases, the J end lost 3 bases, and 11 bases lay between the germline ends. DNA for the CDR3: TGTGCCAGCAGTCCGGAGTTGGGCTACGAGCAGTACTTC. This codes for CASSPELGYEQYF.

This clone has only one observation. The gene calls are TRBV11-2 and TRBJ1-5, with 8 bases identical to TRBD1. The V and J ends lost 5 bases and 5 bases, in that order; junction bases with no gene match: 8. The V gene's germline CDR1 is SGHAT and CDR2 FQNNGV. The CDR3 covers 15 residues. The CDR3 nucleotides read TGTGCCAGCAGCCTCAACCGGGACAGGCATCAGCCCCAGCATTTT. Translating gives CASSLNRDRHQPQHF.

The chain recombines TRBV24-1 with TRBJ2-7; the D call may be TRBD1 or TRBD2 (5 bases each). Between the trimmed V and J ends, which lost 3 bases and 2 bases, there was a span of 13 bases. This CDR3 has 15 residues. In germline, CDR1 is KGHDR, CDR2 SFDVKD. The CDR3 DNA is TGTGCCACCAGTGATCACCGGGACCCCACCTACGAGCAGTACTTC. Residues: CATSDHRDPTYEQYF.

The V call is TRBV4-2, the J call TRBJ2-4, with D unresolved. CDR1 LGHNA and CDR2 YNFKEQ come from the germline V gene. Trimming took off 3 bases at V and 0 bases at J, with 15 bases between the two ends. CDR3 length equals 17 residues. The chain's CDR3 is CASSQNTAEAAKNIQYF. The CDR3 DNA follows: TGTGCCAGCAGCCAGAATACGGCAGAAGCAGCCAAAAACATTCAGTACTTC.

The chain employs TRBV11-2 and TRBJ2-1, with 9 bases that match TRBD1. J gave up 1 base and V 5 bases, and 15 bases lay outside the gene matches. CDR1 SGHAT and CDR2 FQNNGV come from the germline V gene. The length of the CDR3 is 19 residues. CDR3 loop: CASSPRESVGTGSYNEQFF. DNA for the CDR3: TGTGCCAGCAGCCCCCGAGAGAGCGTTGGGACAGGGTCCTACAATGAGCAGTTCTTC.

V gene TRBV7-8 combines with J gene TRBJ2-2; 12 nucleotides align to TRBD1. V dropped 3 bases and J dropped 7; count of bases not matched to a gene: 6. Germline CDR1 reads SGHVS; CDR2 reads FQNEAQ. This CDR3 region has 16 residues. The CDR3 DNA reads TGTGCCAGCAGCTTCCGGGACAGGGGGCTCGGCGGGGAGCTGTTTTTT. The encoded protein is CASSFRDRGLGGELFF. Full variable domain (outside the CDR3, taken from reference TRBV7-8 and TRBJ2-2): GAGVSQSPRYKVAKRGQDVALRCDPISGHVSLFWYQQALGQGPEFLTYFQNEAQLDKSGLPSDRFFAERPEGSVSTLKIQRTQQEDSAVYLCASSFRDRGLGGELFFGEGSRLTVL.

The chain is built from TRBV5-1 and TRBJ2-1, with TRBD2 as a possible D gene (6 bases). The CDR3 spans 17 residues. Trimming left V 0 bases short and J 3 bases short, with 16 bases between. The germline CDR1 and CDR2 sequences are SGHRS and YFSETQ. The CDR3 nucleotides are TGCGCCAGCAGCTTGGACCTCCGGGAGTCTGGCTACAATGAGCAGTTCTTC. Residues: CASSLDLRESGYNEQFF.

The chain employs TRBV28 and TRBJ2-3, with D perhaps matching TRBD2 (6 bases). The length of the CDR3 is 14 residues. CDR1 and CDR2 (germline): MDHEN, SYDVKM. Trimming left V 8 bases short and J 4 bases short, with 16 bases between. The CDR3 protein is CASVGRRGADTQYF. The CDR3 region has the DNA TGTGCCAGCGTCGGAAGGCGGGGAGCAGATACGCAGTATTTT.

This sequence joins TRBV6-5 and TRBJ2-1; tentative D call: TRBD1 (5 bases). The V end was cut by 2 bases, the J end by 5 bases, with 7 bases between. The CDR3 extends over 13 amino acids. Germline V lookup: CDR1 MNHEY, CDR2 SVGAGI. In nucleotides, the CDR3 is TGTGCCAGCAGTTACAGGGGCCACAATGAGCAGTTCTTC. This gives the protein CASSYRGHNEQFF.

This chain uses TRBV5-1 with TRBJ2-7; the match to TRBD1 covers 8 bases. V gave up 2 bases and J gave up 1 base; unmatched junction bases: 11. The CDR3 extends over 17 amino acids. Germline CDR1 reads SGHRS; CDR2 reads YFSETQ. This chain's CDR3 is CASSFLPTGTGSYEQYF. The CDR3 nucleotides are TGCGCCAGCAGCTTCCTCCCCACCGGGACAGGTTCCTACGAGCAGTACTTC.

CDR3 protein: CASSGGQIYNSPLHF. The CDR3 region has the DNA TGTGCCAGCAGCGGGGGACAGATCTATAATTCACCCCTCCACTTT. The gene calls are TRBV5-6 and TRBJ1-6; the match to TRBD1 covers 7 bases. The J segment lost 3 bases and the V segment lost 4 bases, leaving 4 bases of the junction unmatched. Germline CDR1 and CDR2: SGHDT and YYEEEE. The CDR3 is 15 amino acids.

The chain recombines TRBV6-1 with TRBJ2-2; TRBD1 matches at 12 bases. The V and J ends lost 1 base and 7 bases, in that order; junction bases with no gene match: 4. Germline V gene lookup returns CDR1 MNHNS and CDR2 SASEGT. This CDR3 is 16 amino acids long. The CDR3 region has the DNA TGTGCCAGCAGTGAAGGGGACAGGGGGCATAGCGGGGAGCTGTTTTTT. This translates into CASSEGDRGHSGELFF.

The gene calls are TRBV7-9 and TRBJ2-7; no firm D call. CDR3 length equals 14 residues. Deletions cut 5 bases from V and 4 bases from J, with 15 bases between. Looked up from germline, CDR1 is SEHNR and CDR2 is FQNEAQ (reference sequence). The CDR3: CASSPRAKEYEQYF. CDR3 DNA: TGTGCCAGCAGCCCCCGTGCGAAGGAATACGAGCAGTACTTC. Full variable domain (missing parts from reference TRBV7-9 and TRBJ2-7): DTGVSQNPRHKITKRGQNVTFRCDPISEHNRLYWYRQTLGQGPEFLTYFQNEAQLEKSRLLSDRFSAERPKGSFSTLEIQRTEQGDSAMYLCASSPRAKEYEQYFGPGTRLTVT.

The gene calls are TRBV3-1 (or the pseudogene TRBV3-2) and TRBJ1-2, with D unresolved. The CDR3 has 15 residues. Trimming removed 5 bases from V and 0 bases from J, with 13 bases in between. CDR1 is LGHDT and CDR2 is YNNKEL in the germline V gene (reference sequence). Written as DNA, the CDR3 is TGTGCCAGCAGCGATTATCGGACGGCTAACTATGGCTACACCTTC. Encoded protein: CASSDYRTANYGYTF.

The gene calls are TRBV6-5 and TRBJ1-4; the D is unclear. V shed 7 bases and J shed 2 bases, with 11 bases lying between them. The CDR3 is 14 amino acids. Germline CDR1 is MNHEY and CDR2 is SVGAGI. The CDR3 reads CASILSQTNEKLFF. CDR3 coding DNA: TGTGCCAGCATTCTAAGTCAGACTAATGAAAAACTGTTTTTT.

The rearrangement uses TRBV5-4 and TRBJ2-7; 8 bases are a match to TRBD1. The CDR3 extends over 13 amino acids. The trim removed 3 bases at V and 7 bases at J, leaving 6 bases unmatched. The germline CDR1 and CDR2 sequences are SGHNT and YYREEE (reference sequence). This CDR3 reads CASSSGTGLEQYF. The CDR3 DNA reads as TGTGCCAGCAGCTCTGGGACAGGACTAGAGCAGTACTTC.

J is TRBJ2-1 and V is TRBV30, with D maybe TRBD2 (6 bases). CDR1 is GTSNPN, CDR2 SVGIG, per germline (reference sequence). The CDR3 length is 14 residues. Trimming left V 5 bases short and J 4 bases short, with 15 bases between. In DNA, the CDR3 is TGTGCCTGGTGGGCGGGAAATAGTTACAATGAGCAGTTCTTC. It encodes CAWWAGNSYNEQFF.

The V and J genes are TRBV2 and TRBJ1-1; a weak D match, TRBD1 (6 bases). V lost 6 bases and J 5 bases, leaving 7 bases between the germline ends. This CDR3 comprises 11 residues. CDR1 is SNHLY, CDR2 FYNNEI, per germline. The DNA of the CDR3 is TGTGCCAGCAGAGGGGGGACTGAAGCTTTCTTT. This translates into CASRGGTEAFF.

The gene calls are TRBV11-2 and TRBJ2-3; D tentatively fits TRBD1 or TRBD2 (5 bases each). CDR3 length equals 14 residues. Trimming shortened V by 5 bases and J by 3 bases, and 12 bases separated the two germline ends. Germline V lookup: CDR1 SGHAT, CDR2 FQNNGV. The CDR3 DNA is TGTGCCAGCAGCCTACTGGGACGTACAGATACGCAGTATTTT. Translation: CASSLLGRTDTQYF.

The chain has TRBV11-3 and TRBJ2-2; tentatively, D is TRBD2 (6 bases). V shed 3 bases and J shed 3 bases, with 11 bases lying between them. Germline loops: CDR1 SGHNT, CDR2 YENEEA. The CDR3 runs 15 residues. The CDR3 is CASSFSSGYTGELFF. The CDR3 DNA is TGTGCCAGCAGCTTCTCGAGCGGGTACACCGGGGAGCTGTTTTTT. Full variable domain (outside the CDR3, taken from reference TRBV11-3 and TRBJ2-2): EAGVVQSPRYKIIEKKQPVAFWCNPISGHNTLYWYLQNLGQGPELLIRYENEEAVDDSQLPKDRFSAERLKGVDSTLKIQPAELGDSAVYLCASSFSSGYTGELFFGEGSRLTVL.

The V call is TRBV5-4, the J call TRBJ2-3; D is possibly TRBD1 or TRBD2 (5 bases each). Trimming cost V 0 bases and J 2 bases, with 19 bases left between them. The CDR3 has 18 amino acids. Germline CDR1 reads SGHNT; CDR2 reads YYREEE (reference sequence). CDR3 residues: CASSLGGTLGLHTDTQYF. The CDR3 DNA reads TGTGCCAGCAGCTTGGGAGGGACCTTGGGCCTACACACAGATACGCAGTATTTT.

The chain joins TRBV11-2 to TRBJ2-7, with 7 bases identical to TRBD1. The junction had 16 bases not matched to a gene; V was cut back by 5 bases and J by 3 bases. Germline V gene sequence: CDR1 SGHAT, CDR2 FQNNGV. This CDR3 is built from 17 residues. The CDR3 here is CASSRIGRRGGVYEQYF. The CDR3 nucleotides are TGTGCCAGCAGCAGAATAGGTCGAAGAGGGGGCGTCTACGAGCAGTACTTC.

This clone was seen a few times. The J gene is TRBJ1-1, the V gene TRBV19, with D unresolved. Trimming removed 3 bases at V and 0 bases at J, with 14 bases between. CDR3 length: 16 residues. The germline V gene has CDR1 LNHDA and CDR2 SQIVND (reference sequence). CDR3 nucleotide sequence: TGTGCCAGTAGTATTAGGCAGGAACTTATGAACACTGAAGCTTTCTTT. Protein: CASSIRQELMNTEAFF.

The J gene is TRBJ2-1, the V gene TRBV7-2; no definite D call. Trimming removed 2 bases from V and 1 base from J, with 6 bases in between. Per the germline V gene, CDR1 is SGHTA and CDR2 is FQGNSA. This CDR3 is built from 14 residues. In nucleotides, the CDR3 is TGTGCCAGCAGCTTAATAACATCCTACAATGAGCAGTTCTTC. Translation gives CASSLITSYNEQFF.

The CDR3 reads CASSLGTGGWVSYEQYF. The DNA for the CDR3 is TGTGCCAGCAGTTTAGGGACAGGGGGCTGGGTCTCCTACGAGCAGTACTTC. The rearrangement joins TRBV28 to TRBJ2-7, with 12 bases lining up with TRBD1. The ends lost 2 bases at V and 0 bases at J; junction bases unmatched: 5. This CDR3 is 17 amino acids long. The germline gives CDR1 MDHEN, CDR2 SYDVKM. Full variable domain (remainder filled in from reference TRBV28 and TRBJ2-7): DVKVTQSSRYLVKRTGEKVFLECVQDMDHENMFWYRQDPGLGLRLIYFSYDVKMKEKGDIPEGYSVSREKKERFSLILESASTNQTSMYLCASSLGTGGWVSYEQYFGPGTRLTVT.